A selection of T cell receptor beta chains follows, all from one sample in a study of T cells after yellow fever vaccination. MiXCR, applied by TCRdb to the 5' RACE reads, yields one record per CDR3 protein. The repertoire consists of roughly 500,000 distinct CDR3 sequences, with around 21% occurring once and the leading ten covering roughly an eighth. The sample consisted of PBMCs, taken 15 days after the yellow fever booster vaccination. The receptor set was obtained from a man aged 30 to 45 who received the YFV17D yellow fever vaccine. Each CDR3 is given without its conserved first and last residue.

J gene | V gene | CDR3 protein
TRBJ2-6 | TRBV28 | ASTSNPAGANVLT
TRBJ2-3 | TRBV7-3 | ASSWTPGGSTDTQY
TRBJ2-1 | TRBV5-5 | ASSLGTGTNEQF
TRBJ2-2 | TRBV27 | ASSPLVAGVGTGELF
TRBJ1-1 | TRBV2 | ASNRGAGTEAF
TRBJ2-4 | TRBV6-6 | ASSAANNIQY
TRBJ2-7 | TRBV5-1 | ASSLAAGWYEQY
TRBJ2-1 | TRBV4-3 | ASSQGQGRANKQF
TRBJ2-5 | TRBV18 | ASSPGRKGAGETQY
TRBJ2-3 | TRBV29-1 | SVVDFGGVTDTQY
TRBJ2-1 | TRBV6-2/TRBV6-3 | ASSIRTSGGEQF
TRBJ2-3 | TRBV6-1 | ASRADTGWAGTDTQY
TRBJ1-2 | TRBV5-5 | ASSLGISRAHYGYT
TRBJ2-5 | TRBV5-1 | ASSLPSGRETQY
TRBJ2-1 | TRBV7-2 | ASSSVAANEQF
TRBJ2-3 | TRBV15 | ATSLPGTQERDTQY
TRBJ2-7 | TRBV7-9 | ASSLGGVEQY
TRBJ2-7 | TRBV27 | ASSSEGGVASYEQY
TRBJ2-2 | TRBV10-2 | ASSDPTGAVNTGELF
TRBJ1-2 | TRBV7-9 | ASSLQQGYGYT
TRBJ2-5 | TRBV12-3/TRBV12-4 | ASSFATVQETQY
TRBJ1-1 | TRBV12-3/TRBV12-4 | ASSLVEGVGTEAF
TRBJ2-5 | TRBV14 | ASSILAGYQETQY
TRBJ1-6 | TRBV28 | ASNLQGSYNSPLH
TRBJ2-7 | TRBV27 | ASGTASGANSYEQY
TRBJ2-1 | TRBV7-9 | ASSLVGTSSNEQF
TRBJ2-5 | TRBV25-1 | ASTPQRDMRETQY
TRBJ1-2 | TRBV10-1 | ASSESTGGSYGYT
TRBJ2-3 | TRBV20-1 | SARKLAGVADTQY
TRBJ2-2 | TRBV5-5 | ASSLKTGRTGELF
TRBJ2-1 | TRBV20-1 | SAGGGGDYNEQL
TRBJ2-5 | TRBV20-1 | SAISTSGRETQY
TRBJ2-7 | TRBV27 | ASTREQY
TRBJ2-3 | TRBV12-3/TRBV12-4 | ASLRREKPDTQY
TRBJ2-1 | TRBV5-1 | ASSLAVRNEQF
TRBJ2-1 | TRBV12-3/TRBV12-4 | ASSRDRVSDNEQF
TRBJ2-3 | TRBV10-3 | AIRRADTQY